Listed here are 25 T cell receptor beta chains from one sample, sequenced in a study of PD-1 blockade in classical Hodgkin lymphoma (dated by TCRdb to 2018 to 2020). Receptor amplification or capture employed the immunoSEQ multiplex PCR assay. The immuneACCESS repertoire file appears here via TCRdb, limited to in-frame rearrangements. These files lack a portion of the clones; in checked studies, under half of the deficit traces to unresolved V genes, and the cause of the others is not known. The sample table records about 110,000 clones; around 89% of these occur just once. The ten top clones hold about 20% of the sample. This specimen's time point label, interpreted: cycle 2 day 1 (C2D1) of nivolumab. All trial patients had relapsed after autologous stem cell transplantation, with cohorts A, B and C differing in prior brentuximab vedotin exposure. The sequences come from peripheral blood mononuclear cells (PBMCs), collected before the second cycle of nivolumab. The receptors come from a human donor with classical Hodgkin lymphoma.

The CDR3 sequence: CASSPGTGAYNEQFF. DNA for the CDR3: TGTGCCAGCAGCCCAGGGACAGGGGCATACAATGAGCAGTTCTTC. J is TRBJ2-1 and V is TRBV7-8; 10 bases agree with TRBD1. CDR3 length: 15 residues. V dropped 5 bases and J dropped 4; count of bases not matched to a gene: 5. Per the germline V gene, CDR1 is SGHVS and CDR2 is FQNEAQ.

V and J are TRBV20-1 and TRBJ2-3; D remains unclear. This CDR3 contains 10 residues. V was pared by 6 bases and J by 7 bases, with 8 bases between. Looked up from germline, CDR1 is DFQATT and CDR2 is SNEGSKA (reference sequence). The CDR3, as DNA: TGCAGTGCCACCAGGTATACGCAGTATTTT. Protein: CSATRYTQYF.

This clone was seen a single time. The V call is TRBV27, the J call TRBJ2-7, with 11 bases aligning to TRBD2. J gave up 2 bases and V 5 bases, and 5 bases lay outside the gene matches. The CDR3 extends over 15 amino acids. From germline, CDR1 is MNHEY and CDR2 SMNVEV (reference sequence). CDR3 DNA sequence: TGTGCCAGCAGTCCGATAGCGGGAGGGCCCTACGAGCAGTACTTC. It translates to CASSPIAGGPYEQYF.

This chain connects TRBV7-9 to TRBJ1-5; the match to TRBD1 covers 7 bases. Per germline, CDR1 SEHNR and CDR2 FQNEAQ (reference sequence). V trimming: 1 base; J trimming: 4 bases; junction bases outside the gene matches: 4. The CDR3 loop spans 15 amino acids. The CDR3 loop is CASSLETGVNQPQHF. The CDR3 DNA sequence: TGTGCCAGCAGCTTAGAAACAGGGGTTAATCAGCCCCAGCATTTT.

The rearrangement uses TRBV30 and TRBJ1-3; no firm D call. CDR3 length: 15 residues. The germline gives CDR1 GTSNPN, CDR2 SVGIG (reference sequence). V was clipped by 1 base and J by 0 bases, with 10 bases between them. The CDR3 protein is CAWSGPGFSGNTIYF. The DNA for the CDR3 is TGTGCCTGGAGTGGACCGGGGTTCTCTGGAAACACCATATATTTT.

This chain joins TRBV28 and TRBJ2-1, with 9 positions matching TRBD2. J gave up 4 bases and V 7 bases, and 5 bases lay outside the gene matches. This CDR3 region has 14 residues. Germline V gene sequence: CDR1 MDHEN, CDR2 SYDVKM. This CDR3 is CASKGAGGYNEQFF. In DNA, the CDR3 is TGTGCCAGCAAAGGAGCGGGAGGATACAATGAGCAGTTCTTC.

V gene TRBV5-1 combines with J gene TRBJ1-4; D gene uncertain. The CDR3 is 12 amino acids. The germline V and J ends were trimmed by 7 bases and 10 bases, with 14 bases remaining between them. Germline CDR1 is SGHRS and CDR2 is YFSETQ. CDR3 loop: CASGEESGKLFF. CDR3 coding DNA: TGCGCCAGCGGTGAGGAGTCCGGAAAACTGTTTTTT. Together with reference TRBV5-1 and TRBJ1-4, the CDR3 gives the full variable domain: KAGVTQTPRYLIKTRGQQVTLSCSPISGHRSVSWYQQTPGQGLQFLFEYFSETQRNKGNFPGRFSGRQFSNSRSEMNVSTLELGDSALYLCASGEESGKLFFGSGTQLSVL.

This sequence joins TRBV6-5 and TRBJ1-1; D is perhaps TRBD1 (5 bases). This CDR3 is 12 amino acids long. Germline CDR1 and CDR2: MNHEY and SVGAGI. With 6 bases removed from V and 4 bases from J, the gap between germline ends came to 9 bases. CDR3 nucleotides: TGTGCCAGCAGGCAGGGCCCCACTGAAGCTTTCTTT. This gives the protein CASRQGPTEAFF.

This clone occurred once. V usage is TRBV11-1 and J usage is TRBJ2-1, with D uncertain. CDR1 SGHAT and CDR2 FQDESV come from the germline V gene (reference sequence). The V end was cut by 3 bases, the J end by 3 bases, with 3 bases between. This CDR3 has 12 amino acids. The DNA for the CDR3 is TGTGCCAGCAGCTTGTTCTACAATGAGCAGTTCTTC. The encoded protein is CASSLFYNEQFF. Using reference TRBV11-1 and TRBJ2-1 for the parts outside the CDR3, the full variable domain is EAEVAQSPRYKITEKSQAVAFWCDPISGHATLYWYRQILGQGPELLVQFQDESVVDDSQLPKDRFSAERLKGVDSTLKIQPAELGDSAMYLCASSLFYNEQFFGPGTRLTVL.

The chain is built from TRBV7-2 and TRBJ1-3; no clear D. Germline V lookup: CDR1 SGHTA, CDR2 FQGNSA. This CDR3 comprises 15 residues. The germline V and J ends were trimmed by 1 base and 0 bases, with 7 bases remaining between them. CDR3 sequence: CASSLVFHSGNTIYF. The DNA of the CDR3 is TGTGCCAGCAGCTTAGTTTTTCACTCTGGAAACACCATATATTTT.

The rearrangement joins TRBV28 to TRBJ2-5, with D possibly being TRBD2 (6 bases). Germline values: CDR1 MDHEN, CDR2 SYDVKM. Trimming left V 3 bases short and J 0 bases short, with 8 bases between. This CDR3 has 14 amino acids. CDR3 nucleotides: TGTGCCAGCAGTTTGGCGGGGTACCAAGAGACCCAGTACTTC. It translates to CASSLAGYQETQYF.

The chain employs TRBV6-5 and TRBJ1-4, with 9 bases identical to TRBD1. CDR1 MNHEY and CDR2 SVGAGI come from the germline V gene. This CDR3 has 16 residues. J was trimmed by 8 bases and V by 0 bases; bases with no gene match: 7. The CDR3 spells CASSYSVGTGREKLFF. CDR3 bases: TGTGCCAGCAGTTACTCGGTCGGGACAGGGCGGGAAAAACTGTTTTTT.

The rearrangement uses TRBV6-5 and TRBJ1-3; TRBD1 aligns across 7 bases. V gave up 2 bases and J gave up 8 bases; unmatched junction bases: 6. The germline V gene encodes CDR1 MNHEY and CDR2 SVGAGI. This CDR3 contains 14 residues. CDR3 in DNA: TGTGCCAGCAGTTACGTCGACAGGGTAGACACCATATATTTT. Protein: CASSYVDRVDTIYF.

J is TRBJ2-3 and V is TRBV11-3; no clear D gene. Germline V CDR1 and CDR2: SGHNT, YENEEA. The V end lost 6 bases, the J end lost 0 bases, and 4 bases lay between the germline ends. The CDR3 sequence is 12 residues long. CDR3 sequence: CASSSSTDTQYF. The DNA of the CDR3 is TGTGCCAGCAGTTCCAGCACAGATACGCAGTATTTT.

The CDR3 sequence is CASSPLSLSSYNEQFF. CDR3 coding DNA: TGTGCCAGCAGCCCGCTCTCCTTGAGCTCCTACAATGAGCAGTTCTTC. The chain employs TRBV9 and TRBJ2-1; D not resolved. The CDR3 sequence is 16 residues long. Trimming took 4 bases from V and 0 from J, leaving 14 bases between them. Germline loops: CDR1 SGDLS, CDR2 YYNGEE.

The V call is TRBV9, the J call TRBJ2-3; 12 bases are a match to TRBD2. Germline loops: CDR1 SGDLS, CDR2 YYNGEE. With 0 bases clipped from V and 4 bases from J, the junction kept 3 bases outside the gene matches. The CDR3 has 16 amino acids. The CDR3 loop reads CASSVASGRAPDTQYF. The DNA for the CDR3 is TGTGCCAGCAGCGTAGCTAGCGGGAGGGCTCCAGATACGCAGTATTTT.

The chain joins TRBV4-2 to TRBJ1-2; 7 nucleotides align to TRBD1. The ends lost 1 base at V and 4 bases at J; junction bases unmatched: 0. The CDR3 length is 13 residues. Germline loops: CDR1 LGHNA, CDR2 YNFKEQ. CDR3 coding DNA: TGTGCCAGCAGCCAAGGGGACAGCTATGGCTACACCTTC. This gives the protein CASSQGDSYGYTF.

The rearrangement joins TRBV6-5 to TRBJ2-2, with no clear D. Germline CDR1 and CDR2: MNHEY and SVGAGI. Trimming pared 0 bases from V and 6 bases from J, leaving 2 bases between. CDR3 length: 12 residues. CDR3 loop: CASSYSAGELFF. Here the CDR3 DNA reads TGTGCCAGCAGTTACTCGGCCGGGGAGCTGTTTTTT.

This clone was observed a handful of times. This chain uses TRBV30 with TRBJ1-1, with unresolved D. This CDR3 has 12 amino acids. Germline V CDR1 and CDR2: GTSNPN, SVGIG (reference sequence). V lost 0 bases and J lost 1, with 3 bases in between. This chain's CDR3 is CAWSVTNTEAFF. The CDR3, as DNA: TGTGCCTGGAGTGTAACGAACACTGAAGCTTTCTTT.

The rearrangement links TRBV7-8 to TRBJ2-1, with D possibly being TRBD2 (6 bases). Trimming shortened V by 9 bases and J by 0 bases, and 9 bases separated the two germline ends. Germline V lookup: CDR1 SGHVS, CDR2 FQNEAQ. The CDR3 loop spans 13 amino acids. The CDR3, as DNA: TGTGCCAGTACTAGCAGCTCCTACAATGAGCAGTTCTTC. Its protein is CASTSSSYNEQFF.

The chain links TRBV10-2 to TRBJ1-1; no definite D call. CDR1 WSHSY and CDR2 SAAADI come from the germline V gene. CDR3 length: 13 amino acids. The V end was cut by 3 bases, the J end by 8 bases, with 13 bases between. The DNA for the CDR3 is TGCGCCAGCAGTGACGGCTGGGGAATGGAAGCTTTCTTT. Its protein is CASSDGWGMEAFF.

The V call is TRBV7-2, the J call TRBJ2-2; TRBD2 matches 16 bases. In germline, CDR1 is SGHTA, CDR2 FQGNSA. This CDR3 spans 17 amino acids. Trimming at V came to 5 bases and at J to 5 bases, leaving 5 bases not matched to a gene. CDR3 in DNA: TGTGCCAGCAGCCCGGGACTAGCGGGAGGGCGGACCGGGGAGCTGTTTTTT. This gives the protein CASSPGLAGGRTGELFF.

The chain employs TRBV19 and TRBJ2-7; 9 bases line up with TRBD1. The CDR3 totals 16 residues. Unmatched junction bases numbered 8, after V lost 0 bases and J lost 5 bases. Germline CDR1 LNHDA, CDR2 SQIVND (reference sequence). The CDR3 DNA reads as TGTGCCAGTAGTATAGATCGAGGGACAGGGCGCGACGAGCAGTACTTC. Translation: CASSIDRGTGRDEQYF.

This clone was observed once. The V call is TRBV7-2, the J call TRBJ2-7; D perhaps matches TRBD2 (6 bases). Germline V gene sequence: CDR1 SGHTA, CDR2 FQGNSA. Deletions cut 5 bases from V and 3 bases from J, with 17 bases between. The CDR3 length is 15 residues. The CDR3 nucleotides read TGTGCCAGCAGCCTAGGAGGTAGCGGAAACTACGAGCAGTACTTC. Residues: CASSLGGSGNYEQYF.

The genes are TRBV15 and TRBJ1-1, with TRBD1 as a possible D gene (6 bases). V was shortened by 3 bases and J by 0 bases, with 14 bases between the two germline ends. The germline V gene has CDR1 LNHNV and CDR2 YYDKDF (reference sequence). The CDR3 contains 16 residues. As DNA, the CDR3 is TGTGCCACCAGCAGCAACCGGGACACCTTGAACACTGAAGCTTTCTTT. As protein: CATSSNRDTLNTEAFF.